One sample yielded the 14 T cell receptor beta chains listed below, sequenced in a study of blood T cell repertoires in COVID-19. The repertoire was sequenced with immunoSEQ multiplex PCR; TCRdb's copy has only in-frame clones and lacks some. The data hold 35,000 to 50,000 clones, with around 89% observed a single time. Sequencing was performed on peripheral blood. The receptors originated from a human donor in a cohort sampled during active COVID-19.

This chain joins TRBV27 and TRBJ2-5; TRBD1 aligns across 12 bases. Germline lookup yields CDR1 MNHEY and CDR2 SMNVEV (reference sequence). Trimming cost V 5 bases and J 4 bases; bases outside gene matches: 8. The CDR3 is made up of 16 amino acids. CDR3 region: CASSPGTGGITETQYF. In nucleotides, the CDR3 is TGTGCCAGCAGTCCGGGGACAGGGGGCATCACAGAGACCCAGTACTTC.

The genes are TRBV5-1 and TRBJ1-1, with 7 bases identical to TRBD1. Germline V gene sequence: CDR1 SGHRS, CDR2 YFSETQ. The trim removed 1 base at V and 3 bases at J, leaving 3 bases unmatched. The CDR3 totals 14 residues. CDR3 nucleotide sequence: TGCGCCAGCAGCTTGTCGACAGGGTACACTGAAGCTTTCTTT. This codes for CASSLSTGYTEAFF.

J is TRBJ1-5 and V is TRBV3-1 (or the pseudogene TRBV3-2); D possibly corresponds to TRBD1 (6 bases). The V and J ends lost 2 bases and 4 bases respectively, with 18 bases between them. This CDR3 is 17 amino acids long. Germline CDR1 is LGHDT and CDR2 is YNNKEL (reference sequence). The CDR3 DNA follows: TGTGCCAGCAGCCAAAGTATGGCTCGCCAGGGGAATCAGCCCCAGCATTTT. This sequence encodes CASSQSMARQGNQPQHF.

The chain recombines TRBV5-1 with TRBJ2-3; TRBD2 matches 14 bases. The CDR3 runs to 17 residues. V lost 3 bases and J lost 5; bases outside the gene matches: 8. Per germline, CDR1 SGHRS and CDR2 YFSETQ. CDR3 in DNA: TGCGCCAGCAGCTCCGGGACTAGCGGGAGAATAAGAGATACGCAGTATTTT. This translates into CASSSGTSGRIRDTQYF.

The CDR3 reads CASSLGQKETQYF. In nucleotides, the CDR3 is TGCGCCAGCAGCTTGGGTCAAAAAGAGACCCAGTACTTC. This rearrangement joins TRBV5-1 to TRBJ2-5; D is uncertain. The germline CDR1 and CDR2 sequences are SGHRS and YFSETQ. This CDR3 region has 13 residues. Trimming stripped 0 bases from V and 3 bases from J, with 6 bases between.

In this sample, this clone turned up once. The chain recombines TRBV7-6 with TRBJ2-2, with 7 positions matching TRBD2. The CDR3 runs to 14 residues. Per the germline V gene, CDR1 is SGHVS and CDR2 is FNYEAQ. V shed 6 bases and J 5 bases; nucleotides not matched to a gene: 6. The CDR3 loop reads CASRSPSGTGELFF. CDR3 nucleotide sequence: TGTGCCAGCAGGTCTCCTAGCGGTACCGGGGAGCTGTTTTTT.

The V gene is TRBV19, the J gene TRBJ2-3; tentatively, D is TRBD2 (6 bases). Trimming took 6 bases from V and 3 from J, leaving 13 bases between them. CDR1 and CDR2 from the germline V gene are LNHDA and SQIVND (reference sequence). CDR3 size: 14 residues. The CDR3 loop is CASRDTGGTDTQYF. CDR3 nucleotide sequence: TGTGCCAGTAGAGACACTGGAGGGACAGATACGCAGTATTTT. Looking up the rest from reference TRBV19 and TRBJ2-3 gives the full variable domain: DGGITQSPKYLFRKEGQNVTLSCEQNLNHDAMYWYRQDPGQGLRLIYYSQIVNDFQKGDIAEGYSVSREKKESFPLTVTSAQKNPTAFYLCASRDTGGTDTQYFGPGTRLTVL.

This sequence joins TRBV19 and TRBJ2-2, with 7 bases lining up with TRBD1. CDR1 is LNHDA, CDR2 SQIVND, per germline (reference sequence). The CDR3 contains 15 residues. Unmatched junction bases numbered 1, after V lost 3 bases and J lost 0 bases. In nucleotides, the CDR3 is TGTGCCAGTAGTATTGGACAGGCGAACACCGGGGAGCTGTTTTTT. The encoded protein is CASSIGQANTGELFF. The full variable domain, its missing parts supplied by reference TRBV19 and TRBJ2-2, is DGGITQSPKYLFRKEGQNVTLSCEQNLNHDAMYWYRQDPGQGLRLIYYSQIVNDFQKGDIAEGYSVSREKKESFPLTVTSAQKNPTAFYLCASSIGQANTGELFFGEGSRLTVL.

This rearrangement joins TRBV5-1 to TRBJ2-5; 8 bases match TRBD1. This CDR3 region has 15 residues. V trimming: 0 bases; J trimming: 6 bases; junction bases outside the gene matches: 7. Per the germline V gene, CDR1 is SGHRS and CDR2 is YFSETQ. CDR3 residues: CASSLAPGGGKTQYF. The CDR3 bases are TGCGCCAGCAGCTTGGCCCCAGGGGGCGGAAAGACCCAGTACTTC.

The CDR3 region has the DNA TGTGCCAGCAGTTACTTTGGACAGGGCGGAGAGACCCAGTACTTC. Its translation is CASSYFGQGGETQYF. The chain carries TRBV6-5 and TRBJ2-5; 8 positions agree with TRBD1. The CDR3 has 15 amino acids. The V segment lost 1 base and the J segment 4 bases; nucleotides outside the gene matches: 5. CDR1 MNHEY and CDR2 SVGAGI come from the germline V gene.

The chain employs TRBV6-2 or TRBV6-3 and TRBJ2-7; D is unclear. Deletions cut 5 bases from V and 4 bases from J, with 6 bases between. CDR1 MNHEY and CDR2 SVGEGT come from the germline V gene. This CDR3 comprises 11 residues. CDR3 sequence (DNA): TGTGCCAGCAGTCGGGTTTACGAGCAGTACTTC. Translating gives CASSRVYEQYF.

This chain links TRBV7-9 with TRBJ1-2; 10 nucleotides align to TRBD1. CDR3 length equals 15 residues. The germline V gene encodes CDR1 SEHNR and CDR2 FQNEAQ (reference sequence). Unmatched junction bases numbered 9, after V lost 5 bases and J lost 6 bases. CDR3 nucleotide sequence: TGTGCCAGCAGCCCCGACAGGGGGCACGTAAATGGCTACACCTTC. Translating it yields CASSPDRGHVNGYTF.

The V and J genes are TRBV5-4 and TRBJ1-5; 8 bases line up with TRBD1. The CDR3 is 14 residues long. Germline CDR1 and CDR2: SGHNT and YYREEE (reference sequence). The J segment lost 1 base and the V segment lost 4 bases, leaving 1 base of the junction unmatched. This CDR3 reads CASSNRGSNQPQHF. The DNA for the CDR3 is TGTGCCAGCAGCAACAGGGGGAGCAATCAGCCCCAGCATTTT.

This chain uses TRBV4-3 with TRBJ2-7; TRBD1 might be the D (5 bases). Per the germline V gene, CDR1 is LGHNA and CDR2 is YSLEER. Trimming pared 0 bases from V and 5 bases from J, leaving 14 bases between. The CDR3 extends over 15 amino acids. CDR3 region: CASSQDRAGFNEQYF. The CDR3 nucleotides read TGCGCCAGCAGCCAAGATCGGGCAGGGTTTAACGAGCAGTACTTC.